Listed below are T cell receptor beta chains from one sample, sequenced in a study of T cell changes during pregnancy in multiple sclerosis. Data came from immunoSEQ multiplex PCR; TCRdb stores just in-frame clones and leaves some out. The sample lists 57,000 or so clones, around 90% seen once, with approximately 1.8% in the top ten. The sequencing used peripheral blood, collected in the first trimester of pregnancy. The origin of the receptors is a female donor with multiple sclerosis, enrolled in a pregnancy study. Both conserved end residues are trimmed from each CDR3. Clone size is stated in some rows and not others, as once, few, many or a class when expanded.

v_call	j_call	clone_size	cdr3_length	cdr3_aa
TRBV9	TRBJ2-5	.	14	ASSVYTGGPQETQY
TRBV7-9	TRBJ1-1	.	10	ASSRRDTEAF
TRBV4-2	TRBJ2-6	.	16	ASSQVGGRAAGANVLT
TRBV6-1	TRBJ1-2	.	9	ASSDIYGYT
TRBV30	TRBJ2-4	.	15	AWSNNPGAGALNIQY
TRBV19	TRBJ2-3	.	15	ASSNRVTSGLADTQY
TRBV7-2	TRBJ2-3	.	10	ASSATGDTQY
TRBV5-1	TRBJ2-5	.	13	ASTPTGGARETQY
TRBV28	TRBJ1-4	few	16	ASRRTGGFLATNEKLF
TRBV5-1	TRBJ2-7	.	14	ASSLASGTGTYEQY